One and the same sample provided the 17 T cell receptor beta chains below, sequenced in a study of T-cell reconstitution after alpha-beta-depleted transplantation in children. The library targeted TCRbeta and was prepared with unique molecular identifiers. TCRdb re-derived calls from the PCR reads in MiXCR, one entry per CDR3 protein. The sample lists 250,000 to 400,000 distinct CDR3 sequences; around 20% were seen once. The sample in question was PBMCs, mostly from graft donor cells, obtained 180 days after TCRalphabeta/CD19-depleted stem cell transplant. The receptors stem from a male patient between 5 and 17 years old who had a stem cell transplant for acute lymphoblastic leukemia, so the T cells may come from the graft donor.

V is TRBV18 and J is TRBJ1-1, with D tentatively TRBD1 (5 bases). The CDR3 runs to 14 residues. Germline V CDR1 and CDR2: KGHSH, LQKENI. The V end lost 1 base, the J end lost 4 bases, and 10 bases lay between the germline ends. This CDR3 is CASSPRGSATEAFF. CDR3 nucleotides: TGTGCCAGCTCACCACGGGGGTCGGCCACTGAAGCTTTCTTT.

V usage is TRBV15 and J usage is TRBJ1-5, with TRBD1 matching over 9 bases. This CDR3 is 13 amino acids long. Germline V gives CDR1 LNHNV, CDR2 YYDKDF (reference sequence). V trimming: 6 bases; J trimming: 5 bases; junction bases outside the gene matches: 2. CDR3 DNA: TGTGCCACCAGGACAGGGGGGCATCAGCCCCAGCATTTT. As protein: CATRTGGHQPQHF.

The chain is built from TRBV5-1 and TRBJ2-5; D is perhaps TRBD2 (5 bases). Looked up from germline, CDR1 is SGHRS and CDR2 is YFSETQ. The CDR3 totals 15 residues. V lost 3 bases and J 2 bases, leaving 14 bases between the germline ends. The CDR3 nucleotides read TGCGCCAGCAGCTCCGGGGTCTTAAAGCAAGAGACCCAGTACTTC. Residues: CASSSGVLKQETQYF.

With regard to this clonotype: This may be a read error: a much more frequent sequence differs by one nucleotide. The V gene is TRBV12-3 or TRBV12-4, the J gene TRBJ2-1; 7 nucleotides align to TRBD2. This CDR3 spans 16 amino acids. The CDR3: CTSSFIVGGSFNEQFF. The CDR3 coding sequence is TGTACCAGCAGTTTCATCGTTGGCGGGAGCTTCAATGAGCAGTTCTTC.

The chain carries TRBV14 and TRBJ2-7; TRBD1 matches 9 bases. Unmatched junction bases numbered 1, after V lost 1 base and J lost 6 bases. There are 13 residues in the CDR3. Germline CDR1 SGHDN, CDR2 FVKESK. In nucleotides, the CDR3 is TGTGCCAGCAGCCAAGGGACAGGGGTCGAGCAGTACTTC. Protein: CASSQGTGVEQYF.

This clonotype has a handful of counts. CDR3 sequence: CASSLGTTLNQPQHF. For the CDR3, the DNA is TGTGCCAGCTCACTCGGGACAACTTTAAATCAGCCCCAGCATTTT. The chain recombines TRBV18 with TRBJ1-5; D is perhaps TRBD1 (6 bases). Trimming left V 4 bases short and J 4 bases short, with 14 bases between. The CDR3 is 15 residues long. The germline V gene has CDR1 KGHSH and CDR2 LQKENI.

This chain links TRBV4-1 with TRBJ1-3; D gene ambiguous. V lost 3 bases and J 0 bases, leaving 12 bases between the germline ends. This CDR3 is built from 16 residues. Germline assignment: CDR1 MGHRA and CDR2 YSYEKL. The CDR3 is CASSHWTASSGNTIYF. CDR3 sequence (DNA): TGCGCCAGCAGCCATTGGACGGCTAGCTCTGGAAACACCATATATTTT.

This clonotype was observed a handful of times. The V call is TRBV9, the J call TRBJ2-4, with no clear D. The V end was cut by 5 bases, the J end by 4 bases, with 16 bases between. The CDR3 extends over 15 amino acids. CDR1 SGDLS and CDR2 YYNGEE come from the germline V gene. CDR3 nucleotide sequence: TGTGCCAGCAGTATTTGTGGACGGTGGAAAAACATTCAGTACTTC. This sequence encodes CASSICGRWKNIQYF.

This chain uses TRBV10-3 with TRBJ1-1; D gene uncertain. The CDR3 covers 14 residues. Germline V lookup: CDR1 ENHRY, CDR2 SYGVKD. V was cut by 11 bases and J by 0 bases, with 16 bases left in between. The CDR3 loop reads CAPAALPMNTEAFF. DNA for the CDR3: TGTGCCCCGGCAGCGTTGCCCATGAACACTGAAGCTTTCTTT.

This clonotype was counted between two and nine times. The chain uses TRBV9 and TRBJ2-3; D is unresolved. In germline, CDR1 is SGDLS, CDR2 YYNGEE. With 1 base removed from V and 7 bases from J, the gap between germline ends came to 25 bases. The CDR3 consists of 18 residues. CDR3 DNA sequence: TGTGCCAGCAGCGTAAATCAAAGGGCGGCCACTGAGATAAATACGCAGTATTTT. This sequence encodes CASSVNQRAATEINTQYF.

The rearrangement uses TRBV6-1 and TRBJ2-5, with D possibly matching TRBD1 (7 bases). This CDR3 is 14 amino acids long. The V gene's germline CDR1 is MNHNS and CDR2 SASEGT. Trimming left V 8 bases short and J 13 bases short, with 26 bases between. Written as DNA, the CDR3 is TGTGCCAGCTCCGACGGGGCAGGGGGGCGCCGTCCGTACTTC. Protein product: CASSDGAGGRRPYF.

This clonotype occurred many times. The J gene is TRBJ2-3, the V gene TRBV9, with no clear D. The CDR3 runs 15 residues. Germline CDR1 SGDLS, CDR2 YYNGEE. V lost 0 bases and J 0 bases, leaving 8 bases between the germline ends. The CDR3 here is CASSVEDGSTDTQYF. CDR3 in DNA: TGTGCCAGCAGCGTAGAAGACGGTAGCACAGATACGCAGTATTTT.

The chain links TRBV29-1 to TRBJ2-3; D unresolved. Trimming pared 5 bases from V and 5 bases from J, leaving 5 bases between. CDR1 is SQVTM and CDR2 is ANQGSEA in the germline V gene. The CDR3 is 10 amino acids. This chain's CDR3 is CSVIGDTQYF. The CDR3 nucleotides are TGCAGCGTTATTGGAGATACGCAGTATTTT.

The table lists this clonotype with a few counts. The rearrangement joins TRBV12-3 or TRBV12-4 to TRBJ1-1; the D is unclear. The V end lost 8 bases, the J end lost 1 base, and 14 bases lay between the germline ends. This CDR3 contains 14 residues. CDR3 sequence reads: CASHPVVRNTEAFF. In DNA form, the CDR3 reads TGTGCCAGCCACCCGGTAGTTAGGAACACTGAAGCTTTCTTT.

The chain joins TRBV7-9 to TRBJ2-1, with D tentatively TRBD2 (5 bases). V lost 5 bases and J 5 bases, leaving 16 bases between the germline ends. Germline CDR1 SEHNR, CDR2 FQNEAQ (reference sequence). The CDR3 is made up of 15 amino acids. This chain's CDR3 is CASSPVASRHNEQFF. CDR3 coding DNA: TGTGCCAGCAGCCCGGTAGCGAGCCGGCACAATGAGCAGTTCTTC.

This clonotype has a handful of counts. The rearrangement uses TRBV9 and TRBJ2-2; 10 nucleotides align to TRBD2. The length of the CDR3 is 15 residues. Per the germline V gene, CDR1 is SGDLS and CDR2 is YYNGEE. Losses at the gene ends were 4 bases for V and 6 bases for J; bases not matched to a gene: 6. The CDR3 spells CASSQREGNSGELFF. In nucleotides, the CDR3 is TGTGCCAGCAGCCAGCGGGAGGGTAACTCCGGGGAGCTGTTTTTT.

This sequence joins TRBV6-5 and TRBJ2-1; 8 nucleotides align to TRBD1. The junction had 2 bases not matched to a gene; V was cut back by 0 bases and J by 4 bases. The CDR3 runs 15 residues. Per germline, CDR1 MNHEY and CDR2 SVGAGI. The CDR3 loop reads CASSYSRDRYNEQFF. In nucleotides, the CDR3 is TGTGCCAGCAGTTACTCCCGGGACAGGTACAATGAGCAGTTCTTC.